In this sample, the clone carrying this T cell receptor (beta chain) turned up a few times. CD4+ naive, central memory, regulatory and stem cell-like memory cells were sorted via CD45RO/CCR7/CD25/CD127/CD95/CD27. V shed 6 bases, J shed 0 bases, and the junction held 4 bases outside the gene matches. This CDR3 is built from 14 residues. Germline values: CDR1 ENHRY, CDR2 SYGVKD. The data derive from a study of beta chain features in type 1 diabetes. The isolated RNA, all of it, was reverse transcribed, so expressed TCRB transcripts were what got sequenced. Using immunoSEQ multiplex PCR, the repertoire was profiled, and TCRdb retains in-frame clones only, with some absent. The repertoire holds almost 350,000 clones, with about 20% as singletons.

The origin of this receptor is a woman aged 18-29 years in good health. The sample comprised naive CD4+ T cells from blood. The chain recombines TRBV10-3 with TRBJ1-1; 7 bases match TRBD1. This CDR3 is CAIRETGMNTEAFF. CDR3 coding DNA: TGTGCCATCAGGGAGACAGGGATGAACACTGAAGCTTTCTTT.